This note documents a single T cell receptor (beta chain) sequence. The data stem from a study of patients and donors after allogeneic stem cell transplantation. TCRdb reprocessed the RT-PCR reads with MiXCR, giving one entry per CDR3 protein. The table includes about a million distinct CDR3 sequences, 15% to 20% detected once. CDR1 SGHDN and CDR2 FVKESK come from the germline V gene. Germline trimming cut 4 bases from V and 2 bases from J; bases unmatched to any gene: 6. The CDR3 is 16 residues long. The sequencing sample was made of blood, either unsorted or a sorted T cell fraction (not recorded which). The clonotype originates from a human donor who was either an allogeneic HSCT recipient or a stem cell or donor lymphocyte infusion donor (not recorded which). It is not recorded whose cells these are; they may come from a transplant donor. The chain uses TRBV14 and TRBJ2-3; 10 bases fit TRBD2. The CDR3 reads CASSRRTSGTTDTQYF. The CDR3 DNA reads TGTGCCAGCAGCCGGAGGACTAGCGGCACCACAGATACGCAGTATTTT.